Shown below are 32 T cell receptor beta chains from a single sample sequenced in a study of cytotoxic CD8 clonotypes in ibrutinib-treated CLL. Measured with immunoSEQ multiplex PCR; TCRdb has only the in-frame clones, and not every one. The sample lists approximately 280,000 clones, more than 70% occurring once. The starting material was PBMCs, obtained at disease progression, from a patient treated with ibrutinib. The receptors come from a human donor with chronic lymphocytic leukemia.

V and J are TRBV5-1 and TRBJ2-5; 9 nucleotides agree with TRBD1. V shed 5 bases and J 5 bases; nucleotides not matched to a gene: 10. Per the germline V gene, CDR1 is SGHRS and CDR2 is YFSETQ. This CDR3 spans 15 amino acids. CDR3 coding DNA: TGCGCCAGCAGTCTAGGGGACAGGGATTTTGAGACCCAGTACTTC. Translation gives CASSLGDRDFETQYF.

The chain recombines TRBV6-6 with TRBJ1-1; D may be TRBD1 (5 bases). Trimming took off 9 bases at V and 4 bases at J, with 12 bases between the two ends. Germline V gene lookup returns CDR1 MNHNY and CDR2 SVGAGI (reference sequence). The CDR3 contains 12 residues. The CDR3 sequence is CASGGGATEAFF. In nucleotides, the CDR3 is TGTGCCAGTGGGGGGGGAGCCACTGAAGCTTTCTTT.

CDR3 sequence: CASSPGQGSVEQYF. CDR3 DNA: TGTGCCAGCAGCCCGGGACAGGGTTCTGTCGAGCAGTACTTC. The V and J genes are TRBV5-6 and TRBJ2-7, with 9 positions matching TRBD1. Germline CDR1 and CDR2: SGHDT and YYEEEE. V lost 4 bases to trimming and J lost 6 bases; unmatched junction nucleotides: 8. This CDR3 has 14 amino acids.

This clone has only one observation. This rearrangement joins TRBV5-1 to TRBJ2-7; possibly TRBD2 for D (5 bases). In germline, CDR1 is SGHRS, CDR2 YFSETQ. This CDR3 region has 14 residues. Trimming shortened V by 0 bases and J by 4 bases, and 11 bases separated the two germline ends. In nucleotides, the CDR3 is TGCGCCAGCAGCTTGGCGGGATTGGAATACGAGCAGTACTTC. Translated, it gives CASSLAGLEYEQYF. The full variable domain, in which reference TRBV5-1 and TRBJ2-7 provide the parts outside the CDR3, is KAGVTQTPRYLIKTRGQQVTLSCSPISGHRSVSWYQQTPGQGLQFLFEYFSETQRNKGNFPGRFSGRQFSNSRSEMNVSTLELGDSALYLCASSLAGLEYEQYFGPGTRLTVT.

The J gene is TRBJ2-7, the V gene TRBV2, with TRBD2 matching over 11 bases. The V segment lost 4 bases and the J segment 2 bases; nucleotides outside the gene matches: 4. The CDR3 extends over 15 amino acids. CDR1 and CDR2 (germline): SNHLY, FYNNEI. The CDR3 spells CASSAGTSGPYEQYF. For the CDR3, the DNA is TGTGCCAGCAGTGCGGGGACTAGCGGACCCTACGAGCAGTACTTC.

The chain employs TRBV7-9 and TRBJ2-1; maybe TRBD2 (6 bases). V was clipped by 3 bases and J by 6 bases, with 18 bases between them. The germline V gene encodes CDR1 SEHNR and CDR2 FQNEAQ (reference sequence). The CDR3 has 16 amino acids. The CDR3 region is CASSFVGTLGSNEQFF. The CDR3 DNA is TGTGCCAGCAGCTTCGTCGGGACTCTTGGCTCCAATGAGCAGTTCTTC.

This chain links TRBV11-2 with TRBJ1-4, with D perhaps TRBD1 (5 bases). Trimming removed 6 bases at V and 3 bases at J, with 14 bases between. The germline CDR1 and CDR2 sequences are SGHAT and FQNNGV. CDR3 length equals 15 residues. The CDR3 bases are TGTGCCAGCAGACCTTGGGGGGGAGCTAATGAAAAACTGTTTTTT. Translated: CASRPWGGANEKLFF.

The CDR3 DNA reads as TGTGCCAGCTCACCCGGGACGCCGTCCTACGAGCAGTACTTC. Translation: CASSPGTPSYEQYF. The chain uses TRBV18 and TRBJ2-7; possibly TRBD1 or TRBD2 for D (5 bases each). Germline CDR1 is KGHSH and CDR2 is LQKENI. The ends were cut back, 3 bases at V and 1 base at J, with 10 bases in the middle. The CDR3 totals 14 residues.

CDR3 protein: CAPGPLGHLTDTQYF. DNA for the CDR3: TGTGCCCCGGGCCCACTAGGCCACCTCACAGATACGCAGTATTTT. The rearrangement joins TRBV7-9 to TRBJ2-3; D possibly corresponds to TRBD2 (5 bases). CDR1 is SEHNR, CDR2 FQNEAQ, per germline (reference sequence). Trimming left V 11 bases short and J 2 bases short, with 20 bases between. CDR3 length equals 15 residues.

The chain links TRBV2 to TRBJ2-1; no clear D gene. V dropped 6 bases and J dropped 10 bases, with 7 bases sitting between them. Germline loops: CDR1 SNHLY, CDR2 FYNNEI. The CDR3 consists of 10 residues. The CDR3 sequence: CASRGSEQFF. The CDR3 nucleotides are TGTGCCAGCAGAGGGTCCGAGCAGTTCTTC.

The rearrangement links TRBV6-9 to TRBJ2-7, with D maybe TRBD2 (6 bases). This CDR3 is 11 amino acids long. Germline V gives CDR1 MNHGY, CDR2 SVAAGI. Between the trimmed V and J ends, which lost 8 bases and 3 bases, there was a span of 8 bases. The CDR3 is CASPGVYEQYF. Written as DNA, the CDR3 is TGTGCCAGCCCGGGGGTCTACGAGCAGTACTTC.

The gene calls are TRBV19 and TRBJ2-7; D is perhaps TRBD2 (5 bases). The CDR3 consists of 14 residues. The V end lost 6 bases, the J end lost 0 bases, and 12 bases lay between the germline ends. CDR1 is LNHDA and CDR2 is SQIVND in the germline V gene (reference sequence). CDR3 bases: TGTGCCAGTAGCCCGCCCGGGATCTCCTACGAGCAGTACTTC. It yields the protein CASSPPGISYEQYF.

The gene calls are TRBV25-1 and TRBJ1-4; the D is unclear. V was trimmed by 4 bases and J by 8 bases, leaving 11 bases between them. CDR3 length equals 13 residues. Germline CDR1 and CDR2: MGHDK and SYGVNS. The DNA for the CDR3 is TGTGCCAGCAGTGGGGAAGGGAACGAAAAACTGTTTTTT. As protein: CASSGEGNEKLFF.

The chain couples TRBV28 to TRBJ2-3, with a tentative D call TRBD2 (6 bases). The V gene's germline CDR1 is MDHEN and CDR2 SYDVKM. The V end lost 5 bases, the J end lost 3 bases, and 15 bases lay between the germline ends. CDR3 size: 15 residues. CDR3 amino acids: CASSQAGSWTDTQYF. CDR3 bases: TGTGCCAGCAGTCAGGCGGGGTCGTGGACAGATACGCAGTATTTT.

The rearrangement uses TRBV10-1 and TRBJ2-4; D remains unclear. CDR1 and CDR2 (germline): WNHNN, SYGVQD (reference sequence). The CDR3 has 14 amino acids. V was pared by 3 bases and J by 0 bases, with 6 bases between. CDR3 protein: CASSEMGAKNIQYF. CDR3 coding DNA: TGCGCCAGCAGTGAAATGGGAGCCAAAAACATTCAGTACTTC.

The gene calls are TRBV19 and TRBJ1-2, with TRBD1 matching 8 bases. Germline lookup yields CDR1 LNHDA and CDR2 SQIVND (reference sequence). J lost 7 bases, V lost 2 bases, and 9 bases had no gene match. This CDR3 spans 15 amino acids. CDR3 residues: CASSILHRDRFGYTF. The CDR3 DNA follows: TGTGCCAGTAGTATACTTCATCGGGACAGGTTTGGCTACACCTTC. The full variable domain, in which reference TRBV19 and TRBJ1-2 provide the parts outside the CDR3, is DGGITQSPKYLFRKEGQNVTLSCEQNLNHDAMYWYRQDPGQGLRLIYYSQIVNDFQKGDIAEGYSVSREKKESFPLTVTSAQKNPTAFYLCASSILHRDRFGYTFGSGTRLTVV.

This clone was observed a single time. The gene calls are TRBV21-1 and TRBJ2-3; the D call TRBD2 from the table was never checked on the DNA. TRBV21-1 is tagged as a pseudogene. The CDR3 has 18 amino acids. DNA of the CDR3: TGTGCCAGCACCTCCTCCTGGACTAGCGGGACTAGCACAGATACGCAGTATTTT. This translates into CASTSSWTSGTSTDTQYF.

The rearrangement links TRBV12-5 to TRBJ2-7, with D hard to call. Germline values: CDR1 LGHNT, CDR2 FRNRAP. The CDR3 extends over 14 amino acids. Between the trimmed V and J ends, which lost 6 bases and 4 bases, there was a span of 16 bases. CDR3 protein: CASGDPYNLYEQYF. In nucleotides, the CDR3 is TGTGCTAGTGGGGACCCTTACAACTTGTACGAGCAGTACTTC. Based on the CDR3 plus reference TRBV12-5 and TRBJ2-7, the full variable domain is DARVTQTPRHKVTEMGQEVTMRCQPILGHNTVFWYRQTMMQGLELLAYFRNRAPLDDSGMPKDRFSAEMPDATLATLKIQPSEPRDSAVYFCASGDPYNLYEQYFGPGTRLTVT.

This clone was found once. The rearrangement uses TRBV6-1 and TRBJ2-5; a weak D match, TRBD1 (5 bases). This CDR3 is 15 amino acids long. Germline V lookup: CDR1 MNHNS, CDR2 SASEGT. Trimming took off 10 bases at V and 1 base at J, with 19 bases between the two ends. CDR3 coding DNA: TGTGCCACTTGGAGCCGACGCAGGGTCCAAGAGACCCAGTACTTC. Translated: CATWSRRRVQETQYF.

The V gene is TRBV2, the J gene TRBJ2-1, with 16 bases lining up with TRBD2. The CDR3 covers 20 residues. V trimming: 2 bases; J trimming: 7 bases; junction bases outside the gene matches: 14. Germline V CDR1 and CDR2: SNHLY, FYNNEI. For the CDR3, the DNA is TGTGCCAGCAGTGAATCGTTCCCGGGACTAGCGGGGGGGCCTAGGAATGAGCAGTTCTTC. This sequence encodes CASSESFPGLAGGPRNEQFF.

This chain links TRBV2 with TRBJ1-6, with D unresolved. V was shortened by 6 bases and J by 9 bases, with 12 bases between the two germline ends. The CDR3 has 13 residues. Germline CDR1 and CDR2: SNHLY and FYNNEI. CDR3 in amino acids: CASRDQFLSPLHF. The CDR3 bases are TGTGCCAGCAGGGATCAATTCCTTTCACCCCTCCACTTT.

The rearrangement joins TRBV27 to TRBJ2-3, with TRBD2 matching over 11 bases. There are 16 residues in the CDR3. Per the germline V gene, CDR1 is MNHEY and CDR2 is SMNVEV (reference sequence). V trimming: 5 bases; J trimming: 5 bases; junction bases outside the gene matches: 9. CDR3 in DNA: TGTGCCAGCAGTGCCCTGACTAGCGGGGAGAGAGATACGCAGTATTTT. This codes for CASSALTSGERDTQYF.

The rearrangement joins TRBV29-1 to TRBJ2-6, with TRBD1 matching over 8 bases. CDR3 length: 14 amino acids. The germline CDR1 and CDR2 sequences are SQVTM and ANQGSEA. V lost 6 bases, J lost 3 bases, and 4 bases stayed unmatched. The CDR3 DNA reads TGCAGCGTGGAGACAGGGGATGGGGCCAACGTCCTGACTTTC. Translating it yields CSVETGDGANVLTF.

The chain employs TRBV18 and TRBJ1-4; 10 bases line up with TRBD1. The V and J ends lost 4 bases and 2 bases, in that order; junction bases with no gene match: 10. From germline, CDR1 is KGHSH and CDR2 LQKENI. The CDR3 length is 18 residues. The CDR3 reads CASSRPDRGSWTNEKLFF. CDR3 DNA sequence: TGTGCCAGCTCACGACCGGACAGGGGGAGTTGGACTAATGAAAAACTGTTTTTT.

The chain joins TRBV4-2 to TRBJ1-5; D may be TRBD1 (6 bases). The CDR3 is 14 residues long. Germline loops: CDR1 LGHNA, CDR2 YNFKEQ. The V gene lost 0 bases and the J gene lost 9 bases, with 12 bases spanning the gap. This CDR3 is CASSQEAGVGPQHF. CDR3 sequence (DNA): TGTGCCAGCAGCCAAGAGGCAGGGGTAGGGCCCCAGCATTTT.

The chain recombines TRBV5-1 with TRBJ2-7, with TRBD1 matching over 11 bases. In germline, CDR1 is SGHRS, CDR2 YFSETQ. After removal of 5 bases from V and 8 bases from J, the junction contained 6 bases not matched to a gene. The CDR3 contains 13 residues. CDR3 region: CASRPGQGVKQYF. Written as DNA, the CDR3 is TGCGCCAGCAGACCGGGACAGGGGGTGAAGCAGTACTTC. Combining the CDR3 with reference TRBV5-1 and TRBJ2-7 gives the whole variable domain KAGVTQTPRYLIKTRGQQVTLSCSPISGHRSVSWYQQTPGQGLQFLFEYFSETQRNKGNFPGRFSGRQFSNSRSEMNVSTLELGDSALYLCASRPGQGVKQYFGPGTRLTVT.

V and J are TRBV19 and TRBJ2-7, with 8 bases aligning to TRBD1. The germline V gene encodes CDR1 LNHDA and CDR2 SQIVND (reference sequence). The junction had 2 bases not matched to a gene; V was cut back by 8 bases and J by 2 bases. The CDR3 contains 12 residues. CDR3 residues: CASGTGAYEQYF. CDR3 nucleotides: TGTGCCAGTGGGACAGGAGCCTACGAGCAGTACTTC.

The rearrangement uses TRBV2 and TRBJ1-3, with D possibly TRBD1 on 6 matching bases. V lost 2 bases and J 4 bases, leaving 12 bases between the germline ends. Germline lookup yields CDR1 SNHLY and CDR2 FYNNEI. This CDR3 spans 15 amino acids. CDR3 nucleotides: TGTGCCAGCAGTGAAACCCAGGGGAGGGGAAACACCATATATTTT. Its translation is CASSETQGRGNTIYF. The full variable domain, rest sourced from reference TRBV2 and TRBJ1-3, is EPEVTQTPSHQVTQMGQEVILRCVPISNHLYFYWYRQILGQKVEFLVSFYNNEISEKSEIFDDQFSVERPDGSNFTLKIRSTKLEDSAMYFCASSETQGRGNTIYFGEGSWLTVV.

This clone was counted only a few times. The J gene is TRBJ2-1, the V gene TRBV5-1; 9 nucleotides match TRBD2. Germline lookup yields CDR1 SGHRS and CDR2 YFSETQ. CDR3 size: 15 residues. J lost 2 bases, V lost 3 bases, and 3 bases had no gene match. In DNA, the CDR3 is TGCGCCAGCAGCTGGAGCGGGGGGACCTACAATGAGCAGTTCTTC. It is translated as CASSWSGGTYNEQFF.

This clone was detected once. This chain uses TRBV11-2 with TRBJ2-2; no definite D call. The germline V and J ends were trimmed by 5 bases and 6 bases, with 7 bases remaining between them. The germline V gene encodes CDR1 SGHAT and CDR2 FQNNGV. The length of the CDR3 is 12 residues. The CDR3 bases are TGTGCCAGCAGCCCTTACCCCGGGGAGCTGTTTTTT. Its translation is CASSPYPGELFF.

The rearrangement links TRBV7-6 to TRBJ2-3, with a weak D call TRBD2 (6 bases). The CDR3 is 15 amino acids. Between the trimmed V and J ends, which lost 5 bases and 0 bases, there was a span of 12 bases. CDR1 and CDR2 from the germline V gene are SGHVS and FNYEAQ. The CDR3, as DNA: TGTGCCAGCAGCCCCTATAGCGGAAGCACAGATACGCAGTATTTT. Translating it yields CASSPYSGSTDTQYF.

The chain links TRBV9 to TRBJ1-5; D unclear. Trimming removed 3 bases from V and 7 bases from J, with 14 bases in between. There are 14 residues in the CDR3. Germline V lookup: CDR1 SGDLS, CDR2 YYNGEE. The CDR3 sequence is CASSARMRWQPQHF. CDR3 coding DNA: TGTGCCAGCAGCGCCAGGATGCGGTGGCAGCCCCAGCATTTT.